This paragraph covers one T cell receptor beta chain sequence. This clonotype was recorded at least ten times. The antigen it binds to is not known. Base qualities are missing; no much larger clone stands one base away. V loses 3 bases, J loses 1 base, and the germline ends lie 11 bases apart. The CDR3 sequence holds 15 residues, the cysteine and phenylalanine included. Only the CDR3 DNA is retained, 45 bases long and in frame from the first base. CDR1 and CDR2 were assigned from the germline V gene as MRHNA and SNTAGT. This specimen belongs to a study of CDR3 diversity in severe acne (dated by TCRdb to between 2018 and 2021). The library came from PCR. TCRdb names Illumina HiSeq 2000 as the instrument used. The public reads were quality trimmed at Q25 with fastp and then assembled into clones with MiXCR by TCRdb, keeping productive beta chains. Merged by CDR3 protein, the rows form single entries marked with the most common genes and DNA. Across this sample there are almost 85,000 distinct CDR3 sequences, with over 40% seen only once. Of the sample, around an eighth falls within the top ten clones.

This receptor was taken from a male donor in good health, without acne. The chain employs TRBV6-4 and TRBJ2-3; the D segment cannot be called with confidence. The sample taken for sequencing was blood. The DNA reads as follows: TGTGCCAGCAGTGAGTTAGCTTCTGGCACAGATACGCAGTATTTT. Translated, this gives CASSELASGTDTQYF.